Below are 29 T cell receptor beta chains sequenced from a single sample in a study of blood T cell repertoires in COVID-19. Only in-frame clones appear in the TCRdb table, and some are missing; sequencing was by immunoSEQ multiplex PCR. The repertoire holds over 250,000 clones, with about nine tenths as singletons. The sample taken for sequencing was peripheral blood. The receptor source for this set is a woman aged 25 to 39 with COVID-19, enrolled during active disease.

This clone occurred a few times. CDR3 loop: CASSPDLFNNEQFF. DNA for the CDR3: TGTGCCAGCAGTCCCGACTTGTTCAACAATGAGCAGTTCTTC. The chain carries TRBV6-2 or TRBV6-3 and TRBJ2-1; no firm D call. V was cut by 5 bases and J by 5 bases, with 13 bases left in between. Per the germline V gene, CDR1 is MNHEY and CDR2 is SVGEGT. The CDR3 is 14 residues long.

The rearrangement joins TRBV27 to TRBJ2-7; D call uncertain. The CDR3 runs 16 residues. Trimming pared 0 bases from V and 4 bases from J, leaving 16 bases between. Germline CDR1 reads MNHEY; CDR2 reads SMNVEV (reference sequence). In DNA, the CDR3 is TGTGCCAGCAGTTTATCTCTTCAAACGCCACTTTACGAGCAGTACTTC. This encodes CASSLSLQTPLYEQYF.

The chain recombines TRBV5-1 with TRBJ1-4, with 7 positions matching TRBD1. Germline V CDR1 and CDR2: SGHRS, YFSETQ. Trimming at V came to 3 bases and at J to 2 bases, leaving 1 base not matched to a gene. This CDR3 spans 14 amino acids. The chain's CDR3 is CASSWGQTNEKLFF. The CDR3 nucleotides are TGCGCCAGCAGCTGGGGACAGACTAATGAAAAACTGTTTTTT.

This chain uses TRBV28 with TRBJ1-1; D not resolved. Looked up from germline, CDR1 is MDHEN and CDR2 is SYDVKM. The length of the CDR3 is 13 residues. V lost 5 bases and J lost 4, with 11 bases in between. CDR3: CASSVATGTEAFF. Written as DNA, the CDR3 is TGTGCCAGCAGTGTTGCCACGGGCACTGAAGCTTTCTTT.

The rearrangement joins TRBV7-2 to TRBJ2-3; 7 bases match TRBD1. V shed 5 bases, J shed 5 bases, and the junction held 7 bases outside the gene matches. This CDR3 is built from 14 residues. Germline CDR1 SGHTA, CDR2 FQGNSA. In nucleotides, the CDR3 is TGTGCCAGCAGCGCAAGGCGGACAGGAGATACGCAGTATTTT. Translating gives CASSARRTGDTQYF.

The chain uses TRBV19 and TRBJ1-2; 8 nucleotides match TRBD1. The CDR3 has 14 residues. With 5 bases clipped from V and 1 base from J, the junction kept 3 bases outside the gene matches. Germline loops: CDR1 LNHDA, CDR2 SQIVND (reference sequence). The CDR3 loop reads CASSWDRNNYGYTF. In DNA, the CDR3 is TGTGCCAGTAGTTGGGACAGGAATAACTATGGCTACACCTTC.

A remark on this clone: This sample includes further DNA sequences coding for the same CDR3. V usage is TRBV29-1 and J usage is TRBJ2-7, with 8 bases matching TRBD1. Trimming cost V 6 bases and J 7 bases; bases outside gene matches: 11. This CDR3 has 13 amino acids. From germline, CDR1 is SQVTM and CDR2 ANQGSEA. CDR3 loop: CSVVSQGAGEQYF. CDR3 nucleotide sequence: TGCAGCGTCGTGTCCCAGGGGGCTGGGGAGCAGTACTTC.

The V call is TRBV6-1, the J call TRBJ1-3; the D gene is possibly TRBD1 (5 bases). The CDR3 runs 15 residues. Trimming took off 3 bases at V and 3 bases at J, with 12 bases between the two ends. Germline V lookup: CDR1 MNHNS, CDR2 SASEGT. Written as DNA, the CDR3 is TGTGCCAGCAGTGATGGGCGCGGGGGTGGAAACACCATATATTTT. Its translation: CASSDGRGGGNTIYF.

The V gene is TRBV5-1, the J gene TRBJ2-1, with 11 nucleotides matching TRBD2. This CDR3 is 17 amino acids long. V gave up 2 bases and J gave up 6 bases; unmatched junction bases: 10. Germline V lookup: CDR1 SGHRS, CDR2 YFSETQ. The CDR3 nucleotides are TGCGCCAGCAGCTTTATGACTAGCGGGAATGGTTTCAATGAGCAGTTCTTC. Its protein product is CASSFMTSGNGFNEQFF.

The chain links TRBV27 to TRBJ1-1; 7 positions match TRBD1. The germline V gene has CDR1 MNHEY and CDR2 SMNVEV (reference sequence). With 6 bases clipped from V and 4 bases from J, the junction kept 11 bases outside the gene matches. The CDR3 runs to 15 residues. The CDR3, as DNA: TGTGCCAGCAGCCCCGGGACAGCGGCACTCACTGAAGCTTTCTTT. Translation gives CASSPGTAALTEAFF.

V usage is TRBV7-9 and J usage is TRBJ2-3, with D uncertain. V dropped 2 bases and J dropped 6 bases, with 9 bases sitting between them. The CDR3 totals 13 residues. CDR1 is SEHNR and CDR2 is FQNEAQ in the germline V gene (reference sequence). The CDR3 is CASSLRGLDTQYF. For the CDR3, the DNA is TGTGCCAGCAGCTTACGAGGTCTGGATACGCAGTATTTT.

The chain is built from TRBV5-6 and TRBJ2-5; 8 positions agree with TRBD2. V lost 0 bases to trimming and J lost 5 bases; unmatched junction nucleotides: 12. CDR3 size: 17 residues. The germline CDR1 and CDR2 sequences are SGHDT and YYEEEE. CDR3 nucleotides: TGTGCCAGCAGCTTGGACTATGTGGGCGGGAGGAGGGAGACCCAGTACTTC. Translation gives CASSLDYVGGRRETQYF.

This clone has a handful of counts. V usage is TRBV2 and J usage is TRBJ2-7, with TRBD1 identical over 9 bases. This CDR3 contains 18 residues. The junction had 16 bases not matched to a gene; V was cut back by 4 bases and J by 3 bases. Germline V gene data show CDR1 as SNHLY and CDR2 as FYNNEI. The CDR3 loop is CASSVLAALGQGIYEQYF. The CDR3 region has the DNA TGTGCCAGCAGTGTCCTCGCAGCGTTAGGACAGGGGATCTACGAGCAGTACTTC.

The CDR3 region has the DNA TGTGCCTGGAGTGTACCGGGTCGTCGGGTAGGGGTAATTGGAAACACCATATATTTT. It is translated as CAWSVPGRRVGVIGNTIYF. The V gene is TRBV30, the J gene TRBJ1-3; perhaps TRBD1 as D (5 bases). Germline CDR1 and CDR2: GTSNPN and SVGIG (reference sequence). The CDR3 consists of 19 residues. The germline V and J ends were trimmed by 0 bases and 3 bases, with 24 bases remaining between them.

The CDR3 bases are TGTGCCAGCAGTGTGAGACTGGCCCCCGATGAGCAGTTCTTC. Translated: CASSVRLAPDEQFF. The chain couples TRBV2 to TRBJ2-1, with unresolved D. The CDR3 has 14 amino acids. Germline V gene sequence: CDR1 SNHLY, CDR2 FYNNEI. Trimming removed 4 bases from V and 8 bases from J, with 15 bases in between. The whole variable domain, remainder taken from reference TRBV2 and TRBJ2-1, is EPEVTQTPSHQVTQMGQEVILRCVPISNHLYFYWYRQILGQKVEFLVSFYNNEISEKSEIFDDQFSVERPDGSNFTLKIRSTKLEDSAMYFCASSVRLAPDEQFFGPGTRLTVL.

The chain employs TRBV27 and TRBJ2-1; no clear D gene. Trimming stripped 4 bases from V and 8 bases from J, with 15 bases between. The length of the CDR3 is 14 residues. Germline CDR1 reads MNHEY; CDR2 reads SMNVEV (reference sequence). This CDR3 is CASSSMERPDEQFF. CDR3 nucleotide sequence: TGTGCCAGCAGTTCGATGGAGCGTCCGGATGAGCAGTTCTTC.

About this clone: Different DNA sequences within this sample yield the same CDR3. This chain uses TRBV6-5 with TRBJ1-5; a weak D match, TRBD1 (5 bases). CDR3 length: 14 residues. V was pared by 3 bases and J by 3 bases, with 9 bases between. Germline V gives CDR1 MNHEY, CDR2 SVGAGI. The CDR3 nucleotides are TGTGCCAGCAGTTATAGGGGTTCCAATCAGCCCCAGCATTTT. Translated: CASSYRGSNQPQHF.

This clone was detected a few times. The CDR3 spells CASSMTGGLQETQYF. CDR3 in DNA: TGTGCCAGTAGTATGACAGGGGGGCTCCAAGAGACCCAGTACTTC. The J gene is TRBJ2-5, the V gene TRBV19; TRBD1 matches at 9 bases. Germline V gives CDR1 LNHDA, CDR2 SQIVND (reference sequence). Germline trimming cut 3 bases from V and 1 base from J; bases unmatched to any gene: 3. The CDR3 loop spans 15 amino acids.

This chain joins TRBV5-6 and TRBJ2-1; D possibly corresponds to TRBD2 (5 bases). The V end lost 2 bases, the J end lost 3 bases, and 6 bases lay between the germline ends. The length of the CDR3 is 13 residues. Germline assignment: CDR1 SGHDT and CDR2 YYEEEE. CDR3 loop: CASSFGVYNEQFF. CDR3 in DNA: TGTGCCAGCAGCTTCGGGGTCTACAATGAGCAGTTCTTC.

This clone has just one count. The chain recombines TRBV27 with TRBJ2-7; 7 bases match TRBD1. The CDR3 consists of 15 residues. Germline CDR1 reads MNHEY; CDR2 reads SMNVEV (reference sequence). The J segment lost 3 bases and the V segment lost 2 bases, leaving 7 bases of the junction unmatched. The CDR3 is CASSLGQGVFYEQYF. For the CDR3, the DNA is TGTGCCAGCAGTTTAGGGCAGGGGGTTTTCTACGAGCAGTACTTC.

This clone was observed a handful of times. The rearrangement joins TRBV9 to TRBJ2-1, with D maybe TRBD2 (5 bases). Germline-derived CDR1 and CDR2 are SGDLS and YYNGEE. V was clipped by 0 bases and J by 7 bases, with 8 bases between them. This CDR3 is built from 13 residues. The CDR3 region is CASSVEEGNEQFF. DNA of the CDR3: TGTGCCAGCAGCGTAGAAGAGGGAAATGAGCAGTTCTTC.

On this clone itself: In the same sample, other DNA sequences code for this CDR3. CDR3 sequence: CASSLGLAETGGFF. The CDR3 region has the DNA TGTGCCAGCAGCTTAGGACTAGCGGAAACAGGGGGGTTCTTC. V is TRBV7-2 and J is TRBJ2-1; a possible D gene is TRBD2 (9 bases). CDR3 length equals 14 residues. The germline V gene encodes CDR1 SGHTA and CDR2 FQGNSA. Trimming removed 1 base at V and 15 bases at J, with 19 bases between.

The V and J genes are TRBV7-9 and TRBJ2-1, with D hard to call. Trimming removed 4 bases from V and 10 bases from J, with 20 bases in between. The germline gives CDR1 SEHNR, CDR2 FQNEAQ (reference sequence). The CDR3 has 15 amino acids. The CDR3 sequence: CASSSSYSGSDEQFF. The CDR3 DNA reads as TGTGCCAGCAGCTCCAGCTACTCTGGCAGCGACGAGCAGTTCTTC.

The V gene is TRBV5-8, the J gene TRBJ1-2; TRBD1 matches at 8 bases. Trimming cost V 3 bases and J 8 bases; bases outside gene matches: 0. The germline gives CDR1 SGHTS, CDR2 YDEGEE. The CDR3 runs 11 residues. CDR3 nucleotide sequence: TGTGCCAGCAGCTGGGACAGGGGCTACACCTTC. Translating gives CASSWDRGYTF. The full variable domain, its missing parts supplied by reference TRBV5-8 and TRBJ1-2, is EAGVTQSPTHLIKTRGQQATLRCSPISGHTSVYWYQQALGLGLQFLLWYDEGEERNRGNFPPRFSGRQFPNYSSELNVNALELEDSALYLCASSWDRGYTFGSGTRLTVV.

The J gene is TRBJ1-5, the V gene TRBV19; D unresolved. Germline V CDR1 and CDR2: LNHDA, SQIVND (reference sequence). The CDR3 is 13 residues long. The V and J ends lost 2 bases and 6 bases respectively, with 8 bases between them. In nucleotides, the CDR3 is TGTGCCAGTAGTATATCCGAGGGTCAGCCCCAGCATTTT. This gives the protein CASSISEGQPQHF.

The rearrangement links TRBV30 to TRBJ2-5; 8 positions agree with TRBD1. The germline gives CDR1 GTSNPN, CDR2 SVGIG (reference sequence). Unmatched junction bases numbered 5, after V lost 0 bases and J lost 2 bases. This CDR3 has 15 residues. CDR3 bases: TGTGCCTGGAGTGTACCCGGGACAGGACAAGAGACCCAGTACTTC. As protein: CAWSVPGTGQETQYF.

The chain recombines TRBV6-5 with TRBJ2-1; 10 positions agree with TRBD2. The V segment lost 6 bases and the J segment 4 bases; nucleotides outside the gene matches: 6. The CDR3 covers 15 residues. CDR1 is MNHEY and CDR2 is SVGAGI in the germline V gene. The chain's CDR3 is CASRVGLATYNEQFF. The CDR3 nucleotides read TGTGCCAGCAGGGTGGGACTAGCGACTTACAATGAGCAGTTCTTC.

The J gene is TRBJ1-5, the V gene TRBV2, with 9 bases aligning to TRBD1. The germline V gene encodes CDR1 SNHLY and CDR2 FYNNEI. J gave up 3 bases and V 6 bases, and 6 bases lay outside the gene matches. This CDR3 contains 15 residues. The CDR3 region has the DNA TGTGCCAGCAGGATGACAGGGGGTGACAATCAGCCCCAGCATTTT. Translating it yields CASRMTGGDNQPQHF. Full variable domain (outside the CDR3, taken from reference TRBV2 and TRBJ1-5): EPEVTQTPSHQVTQMGQEVILRCVPISNHLYFYWYRQILGQKVEFLVSFYNNEISEKSEIFDDQFSVERPDGSNFTLKIRSTKLEDSAMYFCASRMTGGDNQPQHFGDGTRLSIL.

This clone was seen only once. The CDR3 sequence: CSVEVQANYGYTF. The CDR3 nucleotides are TGCAGCGTGGAGGTCCAAGCTAACTATGGCTACACCTTC. The chain couples TRBV29-1 to TRBJ1-2; D is ambiguous. Trimming left V 6 bases short and J 0 bases short, with 11 bases between. There are 13 residues in the CDR3. Germline V gene lookup returns CDR1 SQVTM and CDR2 ANQGSEA.